This section outlines one T cell receptor (beta chain) sequence together with its context. The antigen is unknown. This sample is drawn from a study of T cells expressing NK-cell markers. Study context: Researchers got TCR beta repertoires out of sorted CD3+CD56+NKG2C+, CD3+CD56+NKG2C- and CD3+CD56-NKG2C+ T cells. Seven of the eight sequenced donors were classified as HCMV-seropositive, and one was classified as seronegative.

TCRdb reanalyzed the 5' RACE reads and collapses them to one entry per CDR3 protein, without DNA. This table holds roughly 180,000 distinct CDR3 sequences. Study-wide results and caveats: Dominance of the CD3+CD56-NKG2C+ fraction by these clonotypes also held in four donors.

The CDR3 extends over 16 amino acids. Sequenced input: blood T cells: a sorted CD56 or NKG2C T cell subset, CD4+ or CD8+ T cells, or bulk PBMC T cells (not recorded which). This chain uses TRBV12-3 or TRBV12-4 with TRBJ2-2; TCRdb calls TRBD2, which cannot be checked without DNA. The origin of this receptor is a woman between 18 and 70 years old in good health. The CDR3 sequence: CASSPRTGGITGELFF.